This T cell receptor (beta chain) was identified in a study of blood T cell repertoires in COVID-19. Study context: Acute and convalescent COVID-19 samples came from the United States, Italy and Spain.

TCRdb's copy holds only in-frame clones and misses some; the assay was immunoSEQ multiplex PCR. The sample shows some 40,000 clones, 70% to 90% of them seen only once. V shed 2 bases, J shed 8 bases, and the junction held 15 bases outside the gene matches. The CDR3 consists of 18 residues. Germline CDR1 and CDR2: SGHTA and FQGNSA. The sample was peripheral blood. The TCR originated in a human donor in a cohort sampled during active COVID-19. This sequence joins TRBV7-2 and TRBJ2-2; 9 bases map to TRBD2. The CDR3 region is CASSLTWASGAPGGELFF. CDR3 DNA sequence: TGTGCCAGCAGCTTAACTTGGGCTAGCGGGGCCCCAGGAGGGGAGCTGTTTTTT.